This TCR beta chain emerged from a study of cytomegalovirus exposure and HLA in healthy donors (dated by TCRdb to between 2016 and 2019). Some background on the complete study: An earlier analysis of roughly 610 of the donors reported 250 to 300 Gb of sequence data and 95 million to 140 million unique TCR beta sequences obtained from approximately 180 million T cells. Donor age, sex, ethnicity and CMV serostatus were collected together with the repertoire data. All discovery cohort repertoires had been generated using a single sequencing platform. To decide whether each TCR beta V gene segment behaved as functional or pseudogenic, an earlier analysis of approximately 590 of the donors relied on high-throughput TCR beta sequencing. Along with the approximately 620-subject first cohort, a separate validation cohort of over a hundred different subjects was used. In a later genetic analysis, genome-wide SNP genotypes for about 65% of the roughly 700 donors were used, and that subset was treated as a discovery cohort. High-throughput TCR immunosequencing, statistical association of individual TCRs with disease status, and machine learning were combined to predict cytomegalovirus infection status. The T cell repertoires of 550 to 850 subjects were profiled by immunosequencing and related to cytomegalovirus serostatus. An early release covering roughly 640 HLA-typed donors comprised about 320 gigabases of sequencing data and around 80 million unique TCR sequences. Rather than drawing on any new phenotypic data, the later analysis identified candidate immune exposures from TCR beta sequences and the way those sequences occurred across donors. The number of typed donors differed by locus: about 620-640 for A, B, C, DRB1 and DQB1; approximately 530 for DQA1; fewer than 610 for DPA1; and 450 to 480 for DPB1. HLA typing included class I and class II loci at four-digit resolution. Of the 300 to 400 genotyped donors, approximately 82% fell in the genetic ancestry cluster associated with self-reported Caucasian donors. Among some 400 genotyped donors of the cohort, an average of around 240,000 unique TCR beta nucleotide sequences was sequenced per donor, of which about 19% were non-productive. Several DR-DQ haplotypes were handled as single units for association and clustering because linkage in the cohort was strong. The study aimed to test whether signatures of past pathogen exposure could be identified by cataloging public T cell receptors. In a later analysis, previously published TCR beta repertoires from fewer than 750 donors were re-analyzed and high-resolution HLA genotyping was added so that TCR occurrence patterns could be studied. Results and caveats for the whole study, not just this receptor: A later genetic analysis associated a missense DCLRE1C variant with V-gene and J-gene trimming of TCR beta chains, and an independent cohort replicated the association. Correlated functional status among segregating V segments might reflect linkage disequilibrium, but an unknown experimental factor could not be ruled out. In an earlier analysis of fewer than 700 of the donors, most TCR beta V segments appeared in productive rearrangements about 90% or about 30% of the time, broadly matching IMGT annotations. A later genetic analysis reported fewer N-insertions in productive TCRs among donors in an Asian-associated ancestry cluster than the roughly 700-donor mean. At a false discovery rate of 0.05, a later analysis linked under 20,000 TCR beta sequences to specific HLA alleles. Strong co-occurrence of HLA alleles, especially DR and DQ, made assigning TCR associations to individual alleles difficult. According to a later analysis, parvovirus B19, influenza, CMV and Epstein-Barr virus appeared linked to several top co-occurrence clusters. In vitro tests confirmed that three of the cytomegalovirus-associated TCR beta chains recognize cytomegalovirus antigens. The presence/absence analyses assumed that sequencing depth was roughly uniform across donors, and that assumption may not be true. While some public TCRs were present in many individuals, most TCR sequences turned up only very rarely across donors. The study gave a list of about 160 TCR beta chains associated with cytomegalovirus. CMV serostatus was the only immune exposure information available for the cohort. According to a later analysis, TCR association rates differed among HLA loci, with DRB1 alleles showing the most associated TCRs and HLA-C alleles showing the fewest. The classifier was reported to diagnose cytomegalovirus status with high specificity and sensitivity in both the original cohort and the validation cohort. A further reported finding was that TCR beta sequences accurately predicted the HLA-A and HLA-B alleles for most subjects in the first cohort. In a later analysis, HLA-associated TCR beta chains showed more clonal expansion and lower generation probabilities than non-associated chains that were equally common. HLA typing was unavailable for some donors at each locus, so association tests used only the typed subset. The authors suggested that the approach could potentially be generalized to other disease states and immunological phenotypes. In a later analysis, most CMV-associated TCR beta chains were found to appear HLA-restricted, with HLA associations seemingly driven largely by CMV exposure. Some IMGT-functional V segments, including TRBV6-2 and TRBV6-3, could not be distinguished by the 87-base-pair reads and were therefore excluded. Because counts were too low, about 18 rarely observed V segments, including chromosome 9 orphons, were excluded from the earlier analysis of 500 to 700 of the donors. A cluster of highly shared sequence variants was judged likely to represent a technical artifact of the sequencing pipeline. In this cohort, only TCR beta chains were sequenced, and detectable features were limited by the absence of alpha or paired-chain data.

Receptor amplification or capture employed the immunoSEQ multiplex PCR assay. For the multiplex PCR, a mixture combining 60 forward primers for TCR Vbeta segments and 13 reverse primers for TCR Jbeta segments was used. The CDR3 region of rearranged TCR beta genes was amplified from genomic DNA with a multiplex PCR assay. On the Illumina HiSeq System, the amplified TCR beta libraries were sequenced as 87-base-pair reads. As for the authors' bioinformatics: In a later analysis, around 80 million unique TCR beta chains were counted across the roughly 610 repertoires, and around 10 million of these chains were shared by at least two donors. To remove PCR and sequencing errors, raw reads were error-corrected and collapsed into unique sequences using a nearest-neighbor algorithm that merged closely related sequences. Alignment of CDR3 sequences to IMGT reference sequences was used to assign V, D and J gene segments. Each retained sequence needed at least a six-nucleotide match to both a V gene segment and a J gene segment. Rearrangements were classified as productive when the CDR3 lacked stop codons and remained in frame with V and J, and all other rearrangements were classified as non-productive. CDR3 was defined by IMGT convention, running from the second conserved V-encoded cysteine to the conserved J-encoded phenylalanine. The earlier analysis of about 620 of the donors excluded sequences that lacked an unambiguous match to a single V gene segment. In an earlier analysis of around 590 of the donors, a V segment was called functional when productive rearrangements were above 56.7%, and segregating when the standard deviation between donors exceeded 5%. A statistical classification framework was built for diagnosing cytomegalovirus status from the catalog of TCR beta chain sequences. V and J gene assignment, in a later analysis, came from comparing TCR nucleotide sequences with IMGT/GENE-DB human TR gene sequences. Using the TCRdist pipeline, a later analysis assigned CDR3 sequences along with most-parsimonious VDJ recombination scenarios. A later analysis defined each TCR beta chain by its CDR3 amino acid sequence plus V-gene family, and excluded reads lacking a unique V-gene family. As a way to deal with suspected cross-contamination and a sequencing artifact, a later analysis dropped hundreds of nucleotide sequences that were highly shared and had low generation probability. For each public chain, a later analysis derived a clonal expansion index from normalized ranks of inferred template counts within each repertoire. In a later analysis, generation probabilities were computed with a VDJ recombination model fitted to out-of-frame rearrangements, and the resulting probabilities were checked against IGoR. In a later analysis, hypergeometric tests were used to score TCR-TCR, TCR-HLA and TCR-CMV co-occurrence, with a repertoire-size bias correction applied to TCR pairs. In a later analysis, false discovery rates were estimated by permuting HLA or CMV assignments 20 times. A later analysis grouped co-occurring TCRs with DBSCAN, adding TCRdist sequence similarity when clustering within HLA-allele-positive subsets. Repertoires with fewer than 30,000 or more than 120,000 public chains were left out of co-occurrence clustering, as were five repertoires with anomalous nucleotide sharing. In its TCRdb copy, this immuneACCESS table keeps in-frame sequences only and misses some clones. Where compared with another copy, unresolved V genes explain less than half of these, and the others have no known cause. D and trimming come from the DNA, and the V and J calls and clone size come from that table. The sample profile shows 95,000 to 100,000 clones; 65% to 85% of them were found once. The top ten constitute approximately 2% of the sample.

In total, 600 or so healthy bone marrow donors made up the cohort. At the time of sampling, all cohort members were nominally healthy, though unrecorded immune exposures were likely present. The donor tested CMV seronegative and was one of the 352 seronegative cohort members. A peripheral blood sample was collected from each donor, and TCR beta sequencing was performed on peripheral blood mononuclear cells. The Qiagen DNeasy Blood Extraction Kit was used to extract genomic DNA from the blood cell samples. According to the germline V gene (reference sequence), CDR1 reads MNHEY and CDR2 reads SMNVEV. The CDR3 contains 15 residues, cysteine and phenylalanine counted. The read is trimmed to its CDR3 DNA, 45 bases read in frame from base 1. The junction shows trimming of 4 bases on V and 4 bases on J, and the gene matches do not reach 6 bases of it. Turning to this clone: Its antigen remains undetermined. Per-base qualities were not stored, and no clone one base away is much larger.

In this chain, TRBV27 is recombined with TRBJ2-3, with TRBD1 identical over 9 junction bases. Sequenced: PBMCs. The sequence derives from a middle-aged woman in good health and CMV-seronegative. The CDR3 corresponds to CASSSWTGAPDTQYF. The DNA sequence is given as TGTGCCAGCAGTTCTTGGACAGGGGCTCCAGATACGCAGTATTTT.